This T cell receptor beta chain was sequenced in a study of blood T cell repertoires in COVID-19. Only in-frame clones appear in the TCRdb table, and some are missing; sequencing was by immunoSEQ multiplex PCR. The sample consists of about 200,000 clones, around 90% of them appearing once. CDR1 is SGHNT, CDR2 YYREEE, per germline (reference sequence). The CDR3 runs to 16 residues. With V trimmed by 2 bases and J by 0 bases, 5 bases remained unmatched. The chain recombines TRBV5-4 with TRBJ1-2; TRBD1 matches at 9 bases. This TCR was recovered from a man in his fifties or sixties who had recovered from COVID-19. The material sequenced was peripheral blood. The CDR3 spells CASSFGQGTANYGYTF. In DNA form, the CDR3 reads TGTGCCAGCAGCTTCGGACAGGGGACAGCTAACTATGGCTACACCTTC.